This TCR beta chain was documented in a study of T cells in Graves' hyperthyroidism and ophthalmopathy. Study summary: At the time of initial diagnosis and before any treatment, peripheral blood was collected. Findings and limits, study-wide: Blood also carried most thyroid clonotypes expanded above 0.001. Ophthalmopathy, as predicted by the model, came a median about six months after the prediction.

Germline V gene sequence: CDR1 DFQATT, CDR2 SNEGSKA (reference sequence). The CDR3 sequence is 13 residues long. Trimming took off 6 bases at V and 4 bases at J, with 13 bases between the two ends. Graves' hyperthyroidism was deemed stable given no ophthalmopathy progression within 18 months. In its sample, this clonotype was seen many times. Antigen unknown. Amplification yielded TCR beta CDR3 regions, with RNA transcripts as the source. The HTBI primer set served for first-round RT-PCR of the TCR CDR3. TCRdb analysed the multiplex PCR reads with MiXCR anew, one entry per CDR3 protein. The sample yields about 380,000 distinct CDR3 sequences, approximately 15% seen once.

The specimen sequenced was blood. The chain uses TRBV20-1 and TRBJ2-1, with TRBD2 as a possible D gene (6 bases). The clonotype originates from a woman aged 60-70 years with Graves' hyperthyroidism. The CDR3 protein is CSARRRDYNEQFF. For the CDR3, the DNA is TGCAGTGCAAGAAGGAGGGATTACAATGAGCAGTTCTTC.